The source of this T cell receptor (beta chain) is a study of blood T cell repertoires in COVID-19 (dated by TCRdb to 2018 to 2020). Regarding the complete study: Samples from collaborators originated in the United States, Italy and Spain and spanned both the acute and convalescent phases of COVID-19. The material from the prospective study consisted of cDNA or gDNA derived from T cells, B-cell-depleted T cells, or PBMCs. Deeply sampled blood TCRbeta repertoires from subjects exposed to, actively infected with, or recovered from COVID-19 were included in the dataset. The repertoires were released in a freely available public database meant as a resource for research on the immune response to SARS-CoV-2. Samples came from the ongoing ImmuneRACE study (first 160 participants) plus 1,254 subjects from 6 global collaborators. Sample metadata almost always included a de-identified subject ID, COVID-19 status, age in years and sex. Where HLA class I and class II types were available, the types were taken from metadata supplied by the sample provider, not from assay-based typing. Broader findings and caveats from the paper: The quantity of clinical and demographic metadata differed by source and by participant and was supplied without curation.

Turning to this clone: Its cognate antigen has yet to be identified. No much larger clone is present one base from it, and per-base qualities are unavailable.

CDR1 and CDR2 are drawn from the germline V gene: MNHEY, SVGAGI. V loses 6 bases at its end and J loses 4 bases; junction bases beyond the gene matches: 3. The CDR3, cysteine through phenylalanine, is 13 amino acids long. Only the CDR3 region is kept as DNA, spanning 39 bases read in frame from base 1. TCRbeta CDR3 regions were amplified from genomic DNA by means of the immunoSEQ Assay, a bias-controlled multiplex PCR. The source study handled its data this way. The number of nucleated cells in each sample was estimated from the amplification of reference gene primers within the assay. To quantify the absolute abundance of each unique TCRbeta CDR3 rearrangement, sequence reads were collapsed and filtered. For each sample, productive Simpson clonality was calculated as the square root of Simpson's diversity index across productive rearrangements. TCRdb's version of the immuneACCESS table is confined to in-frame rearrangements and falls short of the full clone set. An unresolved V gene accounts for under half of the shortfall where checked; the remainder is of unknown origin. V and J calls and clone size follow that table, whereas D and trimming were derived from the DNA. This sample is represented by some 300,000 clones; 90% of them were singletons. The top ten hold roughly 3.9% of the sample.

In the prospective study, participants were about 18 to 100 years old, resided in 25 or so geographic areas of the United States, and were enrolled through a virtual design. In the prospective study, cohorts were assigned on the basis of participant-reported clinical history obtained from a screening survey and a study questionnaire. A participant counted as exposed if, within 2 weeks of entering the study, that participant had been in contact with someone who had a PCR-confirmed or clinician-diagnosed COVID-19 case. In the prospective study, mobile phlebotomists collected whole blood, serum and a nasopharyngeal or oropharyngeal swab from each participant. Over an approximately 2-month period, participants in the prospective study had the option of providing additional blood draws and questionnaires. Before DNA extraction, prospective study blood samples were shipped either frozen or at room temperature.

The sample taken for sequencing was PBMCs or T cells enriched from blood (not recorded which). The TCR was taken from a woman in her thirties who had been exposed to COVID-19. The chain employs TRBV6-5 and TRBJ1-5; 7 bases in the junction line up with TRBD1. In nucleotides, the sequence is TGTGCCAGCAGGGACAGGCTTAATCAGCCCCAGCATTTT. This yields the protein CASRDRLNQPQHF.